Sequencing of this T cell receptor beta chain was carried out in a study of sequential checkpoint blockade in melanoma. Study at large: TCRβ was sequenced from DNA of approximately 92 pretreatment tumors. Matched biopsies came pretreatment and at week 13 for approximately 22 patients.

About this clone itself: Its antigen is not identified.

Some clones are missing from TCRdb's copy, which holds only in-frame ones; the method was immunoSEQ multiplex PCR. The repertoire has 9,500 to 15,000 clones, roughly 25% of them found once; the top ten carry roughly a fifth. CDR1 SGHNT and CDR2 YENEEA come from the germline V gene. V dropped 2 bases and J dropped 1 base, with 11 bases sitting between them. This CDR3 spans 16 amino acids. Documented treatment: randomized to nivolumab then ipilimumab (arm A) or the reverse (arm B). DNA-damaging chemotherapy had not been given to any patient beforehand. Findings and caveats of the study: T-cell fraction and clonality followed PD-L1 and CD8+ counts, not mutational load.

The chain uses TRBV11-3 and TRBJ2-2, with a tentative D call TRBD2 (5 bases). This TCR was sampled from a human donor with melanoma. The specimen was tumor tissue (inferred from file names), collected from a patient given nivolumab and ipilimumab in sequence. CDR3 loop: CASSLSGSLNTGELFF. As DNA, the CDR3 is TGTGCCAGCAGCTTATCGGGGAGCCTGAACACCGGGGAGCTGTTTTTT.